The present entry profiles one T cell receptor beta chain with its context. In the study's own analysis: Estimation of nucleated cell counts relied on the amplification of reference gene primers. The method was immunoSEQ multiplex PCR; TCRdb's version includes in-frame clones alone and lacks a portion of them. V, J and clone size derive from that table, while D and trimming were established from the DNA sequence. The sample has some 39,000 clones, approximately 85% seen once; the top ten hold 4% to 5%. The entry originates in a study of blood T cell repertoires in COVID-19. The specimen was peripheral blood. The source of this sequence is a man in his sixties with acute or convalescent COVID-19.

Written as DNA, the CDR3 is TGTGCCTGGAGGGTGCAGGGAAGTACAGATACGCAGTATTTT. Encoded protein: CAWRVQGSTDTQYF. The chain combines TRBV30 with TRBJ2-3; a possible D gene is TRBD1 (5 bases). The V end was cut by 3 bases, the J end by 3 bases, with 13 bases between. Germline V gives CDR1 GTSNPN, CDR2 SVGIG (reference sequence). The CDR3 has 14 residues. The variable domain in full, with the rest retrieved from reference TRBV30 and TRBJ2-3, is SQTIHQWPATLVQPVGSPLSLECTVEGTSNPNLYWYRQAAGRGLQLLFYSVGIGQISSEVPQNLSASRPQDRQFILSSKKLLLSDSGFYLCAWRVQGSTDTQYFGPGTRLTVL.